The rows below give T cell receptor beta chains drawn from one sample of a study of T cells in tumors after PD-1 blockade. Clones were sequenced by immunoSEQ multiplex PCR, and TCRdb holds only the in-frame ones, with some missing. The table shows 13,000 to 15,000 clones, with 70% to 85% occurring only once. The source material was PBMCs, sampled after anti-PD-1 treatment. The receptors stem from a human donor with basal cell carcinoma. Each CDR3 is given with its conserved first and last residue. The D gene is left open where the match is weak. Expanded clones get a size class; other rows say once, few or many, or leave the size out.

clone_size	d_call	v_call	j_call	cdr3_aa	cdr3_nt
NA	NA	TRBV7-9	TRBJ1-6	CASTRGERENSPLHF	TGTGCCAGCACCCGGGGGGAGAGGGAAAATTCACCCCTCCACTTT
NA	NA	TRBV5-6	TRBJ2-1	CASSTRTGFDEQFF	TGTGCCAGCAGCACCAGAACAGGGTTCGATGAGCAGTTCTTC
NA	NA	TRBV5-1	TRBJ2-3	CASSATGAGAQYF	TGCGCCAGCAGCGCAACCGGGGCTGGGGCGCAGTATTTT
NA	NA	TRBV30	TRBJ2-7	CAWRLDKSYEQYF	TGTGCCTGGAGACTGGACAAGTCCTACGAGCAGTACTTC
NA	NA	TRBV7-9	TRBJ1-3	CASSSDLLSGNTIYF	TGTGCCAGCAGCTCGGACTTGCTCTCCGGAAACACCATATATTTT
NA	TRBD2	TRBV6-1	TRBJ2-2	CASSKDTGLADTGELFF	TGTGCCAGCAGTAAAGACACGGGACTAGCGGACACCGGGGAGCTGTTTTTT
few	NA	TRBV2	TRBJ2-7	CASRETDRRATRGQYF	TGTGCCAGCAGGGAAACTGACAGAAGAGCTACGAGAGGGCAGTACTTC
NA	NA	TRBV9	TRBJ1-6	CASSVGNYNSPLHF	TGTGCCAGCAGCGTAGGCAACTATAATTCACCCCTCCACTTT
NA	TRBD1	TRBV6-6	TRBJ1-6	CASSSLTGRNSPLHF	TGTGCCAGCAGTTCCCTGACAGGGCGGAATTCACCCCTCCACTTT
NA	NA	TRBV19	TRBJ1-5	CASKEWNSNQPQHF	TGTGCCAGTAAAGAATGGAACAGCAATCAGCCCCAGCATTTT
NA	TRBD1	TRBV6-2/TRBV6-3	TRBJ1-6	CASSSPFATGLNSPLHF	TGTGCCAGCAGTTCCCCTTTCGCGACAGGGTTAAATTCACCCCTCCACTTT
NA	TRBD2	TRBV7-6	TRBJ2-4	CASSLALAGGQKNIQYF	TGTGCCAGCAGCTTAGCGCTTGCGGGGGGGCAGAAAAACATTCAGTACTTC
NA	NA	TRBV25-1	TRBJ1-2	CASSGGRWDGYTF	TGTGCCAGCAGTGGAGGGAGATGGGATGGCTACACCTTC
NA	NA	TRBV20-1	TRBJ2-5	CSASVGTQETQYF	TGCAGTGCTAGTGTCGGGACACAAGAGACCCAGTACTTC
NA	TRBD2	TRBV24-1	TRBJ2-3	CATSERTRSAQYF	TGTGCCACCAGTGAAAGGACTAGGAGTGCGCAGTATTTT
once	NA	TRBV5-1	TRBJ2-5	CASSLNTGLETQYF	TGCGCCAGCAGCTTAAATACAGGGTTGGAGACCCAGTACTTC
NA	NA	TRBV7-9	TRBJ2-4	CASSEGRRAKNIQYF	TGTGCCAGCAGCGAGGGACGTCGAGCCAAAAACATTCAGTACTTC
NA	TRBD1	TRBV4-2	TRBJ1-6	CASSQEGHRGLLHF	TGTGCCAGCAGCCAAGAAGGGCACAGGGGGCTCCTCCACTTT
NA	NA	TRBV5-1	TRBJ2-6	CASREQSSGANVLTF	TGCGCCAGCAGAGAACAATCCTCTGGGGCCAACGTCCTGACTTTC
NA	TRBD1	TRBV6-5	TRBJ1-6	CASSYGQGNSPLHF	TGTGCCAGCAGTTACGGACAGGGTAATTCACCCCTCCACTTT
few	NA	TRBV24-1	TRBJ2-1	CATGQPSSYNEQFF	TGTGCCACGGGACAACCGAGCTCCTACAATGAGCAGTTCTTC
NA	NA	TRBV6-5	TRBJ2-7	CASSREYLGEQYF	TGTGCCAGCAGTCGGGAGTACTTAGGCGAGCAGTACTTC
NA	NA	TRBV5-6	TRBJ1-5	CASSLQGKGQPQHF	TGTGCCAGCAGCTTGCAGGGGAAGGGTCAGCCCCAGCATTTT
NA	NA	TRBV9	TRBJ1-1	CASSGGGGWTEAFF	TGTGCCAGCAGCGGCGGTGGGGGCTGGACTGAAGCTTTCTTT
few	NA	TRBV4-2	TRBJ2-4	CASSQENIQYF	TGTGCCAGCAGCCAAGAGAACATTCAGTACTTC
few	NA	TRBV6-5	TRBJ1-3	CASSFEASGNTIYF	TGTGCCAGCAGTTTCGAAGCCTCTGGAAACACCATATATTTT
NA	TRBD1	TRBV5-4	TRBJ1-6	CASSGQGNSPLHF	TGTGCCAGCAGCGGACAGGGTAATTCACCCCTCCACTTT
NA	NA	TRBV30	TRBJ2-1	CAWSDYNEQFF	TGTGCCTGGAGTGATTACAATGAGCAGTTCTTC
once	NA	TRBV5-8	TRBJ1-1	CASSLVRGAEAFF	TGTGCCAGCAGCTTGGTCCGGGGGGCTGAAGCTTTCTTT
NA	NA	TRBV12-2	TRBJ2-7	CASRSWTGVYYEQYF	TGTGCAAGTCGCTCGTGGACAGGGGTCTACTACGAGCAGTACTTC
once	NA	TRBV21-1	TRBJ2-7	CASSNMFRTPNSSEQYF	TGTGCCAGCAGCAATATGTTCAGGACCCCGAATTCCTCCGAGCAGTACTTC
NA	NA	TRBV6-5	TRBJ2-3	CASSLPSMGTDTQYF	TGTGCCAGCAGTCTCCCATCTATGGGGACAGATACGCAGTATTTT
NA	TRBD1	TRBV10-3	TRBJ2-2	CAIRNGQGDTGELFF	TGTGCCATCAGGAACGGACAGGGGGACACCGGGGAGCTGTTTTTT
NA	TRBD2	TRBV11-1	TRBJ2-3	CASSPGLAASTDTQYF	TGTGCCAGCAGCCCCGGACTAGCGGCTAGCACAGATACGCAGTATTTT
NA	TRBD1	TRBV4-1	TRBJ1-1	CASSPHRSTGGEAFF	TGCGCCAGCAGCCCACACCGATCGACAGGGGGTGAAGCTTTCTTT
NA	NA	TRBV14	TRBJ1-4	CASSQMGFGEKLFF	TGTGCCAGCAGCCAAATGGGGTTCGGTGAAAAACTGTTTTTT